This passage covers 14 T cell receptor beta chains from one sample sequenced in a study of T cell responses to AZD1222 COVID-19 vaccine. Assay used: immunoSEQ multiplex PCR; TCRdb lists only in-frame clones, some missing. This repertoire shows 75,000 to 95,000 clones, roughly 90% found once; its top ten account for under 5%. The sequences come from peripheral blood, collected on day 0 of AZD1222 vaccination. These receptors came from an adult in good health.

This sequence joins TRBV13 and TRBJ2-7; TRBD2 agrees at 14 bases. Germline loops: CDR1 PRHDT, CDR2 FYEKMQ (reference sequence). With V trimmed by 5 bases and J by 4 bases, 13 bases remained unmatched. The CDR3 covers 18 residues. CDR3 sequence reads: CASSRETSGRAGEYEQYF. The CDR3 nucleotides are TGTGCCAGCAGCCGGGAGACTAGCGGGAGGGCAGGGGAGTACGAGCAGTACTTC.

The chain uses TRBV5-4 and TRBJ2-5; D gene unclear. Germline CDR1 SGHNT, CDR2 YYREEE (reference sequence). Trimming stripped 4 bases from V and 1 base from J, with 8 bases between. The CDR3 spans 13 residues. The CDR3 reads CASSQISQETQYF. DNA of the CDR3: TGTGCCAGCAGCCAAATATCCCAAGAGACCCAGTACTTC.

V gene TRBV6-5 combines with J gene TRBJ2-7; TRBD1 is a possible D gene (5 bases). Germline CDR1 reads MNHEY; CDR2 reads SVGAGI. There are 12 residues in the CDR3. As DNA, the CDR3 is TGTGCGTCCCGTCAGGGATCCTACGAGCAGTACTTC. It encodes CASRQGSYEQYF.

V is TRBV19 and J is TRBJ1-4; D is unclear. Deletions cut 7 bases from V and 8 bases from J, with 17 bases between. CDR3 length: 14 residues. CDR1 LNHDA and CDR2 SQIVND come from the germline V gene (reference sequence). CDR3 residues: CASNQKGIEEKLFF. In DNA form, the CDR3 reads TGTGCCAGTAATCAGAAGGGAATCGAAGAAAAACTGTTTTTT.

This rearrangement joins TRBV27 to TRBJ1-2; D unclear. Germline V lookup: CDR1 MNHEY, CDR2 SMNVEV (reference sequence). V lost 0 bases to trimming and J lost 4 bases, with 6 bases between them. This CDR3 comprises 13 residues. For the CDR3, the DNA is TGTGCCAGCAGTTTATCGGGAGTCTATGGCTACACCTTC. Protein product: CASSLSGVYGYTF.

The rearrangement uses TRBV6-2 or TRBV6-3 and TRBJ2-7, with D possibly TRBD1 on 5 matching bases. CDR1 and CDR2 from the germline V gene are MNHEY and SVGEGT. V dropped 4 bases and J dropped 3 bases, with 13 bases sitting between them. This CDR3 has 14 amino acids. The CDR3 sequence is CASSSMTADYEQYF. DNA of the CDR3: TGTGCCAGCAGTTCCATGACAGCCGACTACGAGCAGTACTTC.

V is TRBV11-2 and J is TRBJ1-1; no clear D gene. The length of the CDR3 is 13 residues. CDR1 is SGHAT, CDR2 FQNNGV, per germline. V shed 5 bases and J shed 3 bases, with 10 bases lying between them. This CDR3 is CASSQRTDTEAFF. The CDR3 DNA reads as TGTGCCAGCAGCCAACGGACGGACACTGAAGCTTTCTTT.

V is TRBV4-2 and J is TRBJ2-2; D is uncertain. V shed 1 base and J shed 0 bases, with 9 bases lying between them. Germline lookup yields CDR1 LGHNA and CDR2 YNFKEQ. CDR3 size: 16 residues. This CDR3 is CASSQGRLTNTGELFF. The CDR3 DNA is TGTGCCAGCAGCCAAGGTCGTCTAACGAACACCGGGGAGCTGTTTTTT.

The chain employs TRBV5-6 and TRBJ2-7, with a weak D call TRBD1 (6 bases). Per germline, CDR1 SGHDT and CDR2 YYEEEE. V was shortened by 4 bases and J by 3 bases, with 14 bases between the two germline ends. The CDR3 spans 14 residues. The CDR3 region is CASSTLTGIYEQYF. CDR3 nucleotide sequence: TGTGCCAGCAGCACCCTTACAGGGATCTACGAGCAGTACTTC.

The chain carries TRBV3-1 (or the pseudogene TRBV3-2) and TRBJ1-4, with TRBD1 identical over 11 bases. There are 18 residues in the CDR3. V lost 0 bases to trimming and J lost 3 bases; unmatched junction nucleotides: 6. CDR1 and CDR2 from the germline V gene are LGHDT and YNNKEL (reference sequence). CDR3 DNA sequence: TGTGCCAGCAGCCAAGATTCGGGGACAGGGGGTGCTAATGAAAAACTGTTTTTT. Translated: CASSQDSGTGGANEKLFF.

CDR3 in amino acids: CASRGQARLYNEQFF. The CDR3 bases are TGTGCCAGTAGGGGACAGGCTCGGCTTTACAATGAGCAGTTCTTC. The chain carries TRBV19 and TRBJ2-1, with 8 bases identical to TRBD1. Germline CDR1 and CDR2: LNHDA and SQIVND (reference sequence). The CDR3 extends over 15 amino acids. Unmatched junction bases numbered 8, after V lost 6 bases and J lost 4 bases.

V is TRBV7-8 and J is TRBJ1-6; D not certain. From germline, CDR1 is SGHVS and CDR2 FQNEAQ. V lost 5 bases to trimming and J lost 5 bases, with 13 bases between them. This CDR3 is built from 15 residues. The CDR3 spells CASSPDRRDNSPLHF. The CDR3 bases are TGTGCCAGCAGCCCGGACCGCCGTGATAATTCACCCCTCCACTTT.

CDR3 bases: TGCGCCAGCAGCTTGGGGACAGGGGTGGAGACCCAGTACTTC. Amino acid sequence: CASSLGTGVETQYF. The chain uses TRBV5-1 and TRBJ2-5; 9 positions match TRBD1. V lost 0 bases to trimming and J lost 5 bases; unmatched junction nucleotides: 2. The germline V gene has CDR1 SGHRS and CDR2 YFSETQ. The CDR3 loop spans 14 amino acids.

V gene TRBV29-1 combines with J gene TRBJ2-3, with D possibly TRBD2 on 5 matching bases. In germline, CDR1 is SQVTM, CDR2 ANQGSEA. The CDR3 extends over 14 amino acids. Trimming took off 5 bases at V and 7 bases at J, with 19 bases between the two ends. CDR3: CSVSPRGSVNTQYF. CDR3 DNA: TGCAGCGTTAGTCCCCGGGGTAGCGTGAATACGCAGTATTTT.